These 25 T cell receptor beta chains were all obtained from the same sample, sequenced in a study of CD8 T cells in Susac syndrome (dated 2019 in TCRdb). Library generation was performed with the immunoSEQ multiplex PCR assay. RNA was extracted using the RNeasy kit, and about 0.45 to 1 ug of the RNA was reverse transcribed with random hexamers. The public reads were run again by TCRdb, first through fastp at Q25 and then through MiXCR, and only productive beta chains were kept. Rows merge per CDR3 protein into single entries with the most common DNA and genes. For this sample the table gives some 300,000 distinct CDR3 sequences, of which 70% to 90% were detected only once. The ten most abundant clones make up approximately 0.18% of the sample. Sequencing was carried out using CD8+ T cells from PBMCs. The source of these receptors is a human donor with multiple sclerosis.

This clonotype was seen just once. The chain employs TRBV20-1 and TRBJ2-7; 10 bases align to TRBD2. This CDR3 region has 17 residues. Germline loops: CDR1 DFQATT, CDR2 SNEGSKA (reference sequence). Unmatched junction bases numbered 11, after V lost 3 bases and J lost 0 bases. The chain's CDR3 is CSASGLAGERSSYEQYF. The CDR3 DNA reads TGCAGTGCTAGCGGGCTAGCGGGGGAAAGAAGCTCCTACGAGCAGTACTTC.

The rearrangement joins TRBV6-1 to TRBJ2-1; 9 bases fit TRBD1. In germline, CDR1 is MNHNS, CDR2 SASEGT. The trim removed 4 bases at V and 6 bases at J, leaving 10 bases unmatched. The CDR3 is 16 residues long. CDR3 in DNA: TGTGCCAGCAGTGTAAATCCGGGACAGGGTTTCAATGAGCAGTTCTTC. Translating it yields CASSVNPGQGFNEQFF.

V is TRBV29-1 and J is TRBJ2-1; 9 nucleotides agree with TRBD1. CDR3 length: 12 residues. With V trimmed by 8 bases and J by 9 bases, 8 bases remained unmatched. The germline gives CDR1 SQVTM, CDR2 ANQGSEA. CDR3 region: CSLRTGDTEQFF. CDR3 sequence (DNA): TGCAGCTTGAGGACAGGGGACACTGAGCAGTTCTTC.

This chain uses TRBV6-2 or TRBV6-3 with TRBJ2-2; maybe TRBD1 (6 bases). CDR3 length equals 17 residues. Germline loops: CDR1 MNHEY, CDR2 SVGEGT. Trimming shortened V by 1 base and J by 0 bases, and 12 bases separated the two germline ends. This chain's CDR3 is CASSYFADSPNTGELFF. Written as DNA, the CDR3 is TGTGCCAGCAGTTACTTTGCGGACAGTCCGAACACCGGGGAGCTGTTTTTT.

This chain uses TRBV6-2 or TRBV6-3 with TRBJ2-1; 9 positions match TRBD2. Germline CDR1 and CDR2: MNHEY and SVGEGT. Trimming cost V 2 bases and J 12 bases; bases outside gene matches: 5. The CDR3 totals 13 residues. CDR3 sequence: CASSYLSREGQFF. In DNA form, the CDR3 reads TGTGCCAGCAGTTACCTGTCGCGGGAGGGGCAGTTCTTC.

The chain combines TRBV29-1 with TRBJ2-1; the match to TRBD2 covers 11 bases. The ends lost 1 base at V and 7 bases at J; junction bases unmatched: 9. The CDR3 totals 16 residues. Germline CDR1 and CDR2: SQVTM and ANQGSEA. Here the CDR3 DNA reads TGCAGCGTTGAAGCCCTAGCGGGAGGCTTGGTGAATGAGCAGTTCTTC. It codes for CSVEALAGGLVNEQFF.

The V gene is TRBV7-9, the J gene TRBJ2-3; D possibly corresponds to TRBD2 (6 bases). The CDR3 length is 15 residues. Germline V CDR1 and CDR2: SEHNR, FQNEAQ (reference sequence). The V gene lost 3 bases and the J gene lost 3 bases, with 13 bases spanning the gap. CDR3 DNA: TGTGCCAGCAGCTTCCCGGGACTGGGGACAGATACGCAGTATTTT. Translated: CASSFPGLGTDTQYF.

The CDR3 reads CSPRGDTYEQYF. CDR3 coding DNA: TGCAGCCCAAGAGGGGATACCTACGAGCAGTACTTC. V is TRBV20-1 and J is TRBJ2-7; the D call may be TRBD1 or TRBD2 (5 bases each). Germline V gives CDR1 DFQATT, CDR2 SNEGSKA (reference sequence). This CDR3 region has 12 residues.

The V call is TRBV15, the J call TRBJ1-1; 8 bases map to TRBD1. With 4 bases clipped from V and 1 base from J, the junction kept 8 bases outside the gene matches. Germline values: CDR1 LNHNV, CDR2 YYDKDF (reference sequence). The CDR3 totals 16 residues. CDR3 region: CATSTPYGQGNTEAFF. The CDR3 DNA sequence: TGTGCCACCAGCACACCTTACGGACAGGGGAACACTGAAGCTTTCTTT.

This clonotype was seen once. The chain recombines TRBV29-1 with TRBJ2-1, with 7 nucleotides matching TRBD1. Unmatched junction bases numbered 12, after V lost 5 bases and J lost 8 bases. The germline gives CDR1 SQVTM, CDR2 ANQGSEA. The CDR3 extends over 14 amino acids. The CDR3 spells CSVLGYTGDDEQFF. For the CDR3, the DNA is TGCAGCGTTCTAGGGTATACAGGGGACGATGAGCAGTTCTTC.

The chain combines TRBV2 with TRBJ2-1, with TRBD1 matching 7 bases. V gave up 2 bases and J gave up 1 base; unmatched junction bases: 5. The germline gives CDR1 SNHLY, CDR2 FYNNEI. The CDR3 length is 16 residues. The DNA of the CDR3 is TGTGCCAGCAGTGAAACTATGGACAGGTCCTACAATGAGCAGTTCTTC. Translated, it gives CASSETMDRSYNEQFF.

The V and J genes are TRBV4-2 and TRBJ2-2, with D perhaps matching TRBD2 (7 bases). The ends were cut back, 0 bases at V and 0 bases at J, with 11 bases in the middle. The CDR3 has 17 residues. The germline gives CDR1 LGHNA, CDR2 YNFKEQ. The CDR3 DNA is TGTGCCAGCAGCCAAGATTTAGGGGGGGCGAACACCGGGGAGCTGTTTTTT. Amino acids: CASSQDLGGANTGELFF.

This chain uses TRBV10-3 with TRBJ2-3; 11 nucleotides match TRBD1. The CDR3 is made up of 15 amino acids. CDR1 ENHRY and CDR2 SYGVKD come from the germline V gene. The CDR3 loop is CATLSGTGGTDTQYF. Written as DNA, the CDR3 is TGTGCTACCCTATCCGGGACAGGGGGTACGGATACGCAGTATTTT.

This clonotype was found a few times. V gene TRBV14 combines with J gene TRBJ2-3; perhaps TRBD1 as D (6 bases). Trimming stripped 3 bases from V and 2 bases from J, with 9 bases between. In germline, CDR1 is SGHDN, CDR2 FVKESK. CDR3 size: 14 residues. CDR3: CASSQDSSTDTQYF. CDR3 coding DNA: TGTGCCAGCAGCCAGGACAGTTCCACAGATACGCAGTATTTT.

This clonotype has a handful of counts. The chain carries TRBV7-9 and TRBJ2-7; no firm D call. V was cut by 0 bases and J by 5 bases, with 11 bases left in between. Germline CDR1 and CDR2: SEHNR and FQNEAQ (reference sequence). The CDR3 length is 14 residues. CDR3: CASSLAVGFNEQYF. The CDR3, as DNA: TGTGCCAGCAGCTTAGCCGTGGGATTCAACGAGCAGTACTTC.

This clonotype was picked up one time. CDR3 region: CASSQGILGADTQYF. CDR3 nucleotide sequence: TGCGCCAGCAGCCAAGGGATCCTAGGGGCAGATACGCAGTATTTT. The gene calls are TRBV4-3 and TRBJ2-3; weak D call: TRBD1 (5 bases). Looked up from germline, CDR1 is LGHNA and CDR2 is YSLEER. V lost 1 base and J 4 bases, leaving 12 bases between the germline ends. CDR3 length: 15 residues.

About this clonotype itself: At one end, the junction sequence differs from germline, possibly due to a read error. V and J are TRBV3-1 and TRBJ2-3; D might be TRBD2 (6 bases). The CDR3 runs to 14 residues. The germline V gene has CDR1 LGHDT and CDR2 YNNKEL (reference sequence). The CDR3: CARSRGWGADTQYF. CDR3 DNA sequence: TGTGCCCGCAGCCGGGGGTGGGGGGCAGATACGCAGTATTTT.

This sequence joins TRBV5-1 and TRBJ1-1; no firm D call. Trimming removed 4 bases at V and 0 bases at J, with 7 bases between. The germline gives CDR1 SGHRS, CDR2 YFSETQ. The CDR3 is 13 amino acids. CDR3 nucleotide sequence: TGCGCCAGCAGCGTACACATGAACACTGAAGCTTTCTTT. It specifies CASSVHMNTEAFF.

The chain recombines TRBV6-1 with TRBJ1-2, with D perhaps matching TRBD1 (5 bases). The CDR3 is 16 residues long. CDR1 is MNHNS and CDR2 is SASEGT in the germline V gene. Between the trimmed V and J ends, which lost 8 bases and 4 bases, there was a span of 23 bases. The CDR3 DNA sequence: TGTGCCAGCTCCGGTGGGGGAATGGGGCCCTCCTATGGCTACACCTTC. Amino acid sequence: CASSGGGMGPSYGYTF.

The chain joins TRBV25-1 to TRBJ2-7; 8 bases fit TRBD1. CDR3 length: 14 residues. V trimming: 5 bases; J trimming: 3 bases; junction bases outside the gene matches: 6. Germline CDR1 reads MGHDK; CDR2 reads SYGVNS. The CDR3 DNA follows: TGTGCCAGCAGTTTAGGACAGGGATTCTACGAGCAGTACTTC. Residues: CASSLGQGFYEQYF.

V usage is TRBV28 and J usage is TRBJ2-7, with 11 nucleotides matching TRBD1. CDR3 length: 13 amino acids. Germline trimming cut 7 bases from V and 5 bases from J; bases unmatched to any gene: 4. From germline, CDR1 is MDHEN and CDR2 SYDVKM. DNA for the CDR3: TGTGCCAGCACGGGACAGGGGGGCCACGAGCAGTACTTC. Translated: CASTGQGGHEQYF.

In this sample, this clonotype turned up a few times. The CDR3 coding sequence is TGTGCCAGCAGTCCAGGGACTCCACACACCGGGGAGCTGTTTTTT. Translation: CASSPGTPHTGELFF. The J gene is TRBJ2-2, the V gene TRBV6-1; TRBD2 is a possible D gene (6 bases). The CDR3 spans 15 residues. Germline CDR1 MNHNS, CDR2 SASEGT. With 5 bases removed from V and 3 bases from J, the gap between germline ends came to 13 bases.

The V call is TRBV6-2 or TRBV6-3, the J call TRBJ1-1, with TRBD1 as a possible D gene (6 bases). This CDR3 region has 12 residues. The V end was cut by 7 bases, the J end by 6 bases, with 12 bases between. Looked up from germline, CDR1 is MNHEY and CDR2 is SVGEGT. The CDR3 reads CASISGGPEAFF. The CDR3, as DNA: TGTGCCAGCATCTCCGGGGGGCCTGAAGCTTTCTTT.

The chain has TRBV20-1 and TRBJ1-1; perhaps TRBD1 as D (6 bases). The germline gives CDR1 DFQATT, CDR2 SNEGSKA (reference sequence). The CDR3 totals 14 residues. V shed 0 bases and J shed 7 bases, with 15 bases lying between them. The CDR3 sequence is CSARDGQGRVEAFF. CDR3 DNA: TGCAGTGCTAGAGATGGGCAGGGGAGGGTTGAAGCTTTCTTT.

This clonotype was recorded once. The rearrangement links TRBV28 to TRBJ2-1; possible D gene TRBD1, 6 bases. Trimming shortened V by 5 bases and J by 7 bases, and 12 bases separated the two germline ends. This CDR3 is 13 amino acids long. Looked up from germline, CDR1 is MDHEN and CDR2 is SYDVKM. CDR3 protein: CASSRRGKNEQFF. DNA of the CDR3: TGTGCCAGCAGTAGAAGGGGGAAGAATGAGCAGTTCTTC.